Following are 15 T cell receptor beta chains from one sample sequenced in a study of blood T cell repertoires in COVID-19. Produced via immunoSEQ multiplex PCR; TCRdb's table is partial and in-frame only. The sample consists of 150,000 to 200,000 clones, approximately 88% of them appearing once. The material sequenced was peripheral blood. The receptors stem from a woman older than 75 with active or convalescent COVID-19.

In this sample, this clone turned up a few times. The chain has TRBV19 and TRBJ2-5, with D possibly matching TRBD2 (5 bases). The V and J ends lost 3 bases and 1 base respectively, with 6 bases between them. Germline CDR1 is LNHDA and CDR2 is SQIVND (reference sequence). The CDR3 is 13 amino acids. The CDR3 reads CASSIGGQETQYF. In nucleotides, the CDR3 is TGTGCCAGTAGTATCGGAGGCCAAGAGACCCAGTACTTC.

The chain combines TRBV6-5 with TRBJ2-7; 7 nucleotides match TRBD2. With 4 bases clipped from V and 3 bases from J, the junction kept 9 bases outside the gene matches. Per the germline V gene, CDR1 is MNHEY and CDR2 is SVGAGI. CDR3 length equals 15 residues. The CDR3 loop reads CASSSETSEGYEQYF. The DNA of the CDR3 is TGTGCCAGCAGTTCCGAAACTAGCGAGGGCTACGAGCAGTACTTC.

The chain uses TRBV10-3 and TRBJ1-2; 9 bases are a match to TRBD1. The germline V gene encodes CDR1 ENHRY and CDR2 SYGVKD. V lost 6 bases and J lost 5; bases outside the gene matches: 7. The CDR3 has 14 amino acids. As DNA, the CDR3 is TGTGCCATCAGGGGGACAGGGATGGGGTATGGCTACACCTTC. Encoded protein: CAIRGTGMGYGYTF.

The chain couples TRBV27 to TRBJ1-5; a possible D gene is TRBD1 (5 bases). Germline CDR1 MNHEY, CDR2 SMNVEV (reference sequence). The CDR3 spans 15 residues. V lost 3 bases and J lost 0, with 9 bases in between. The CDR3 here is CASSFSQDSNQPQHF. CDR3 DNA: TGTGCCAGCAGTTTTTCACAGGATAGCAATCAGCCCCAGCATTTT.

The V call is TRBV7-2, the J call TRBJ1-5; 8 nucleotides line up with TRBD1. CDR1 and CDR2 (germline): SGHTA, FQGNSA. The J segment lost 3 bases and the V segment lost 5 bases, leaving 3 bases of the junction unmatched. The CDR3 extends over 14 amino acids. In nucleotides, the CDR3 is TGTGCCAGCAGCATGGGACAGGTCAATCAGCCCCAGCATTTT. Translating it yields CASSMGQVNQPQHF. Drawing the rest from reference TRBV7-2 and TRBJ1-5, the complete variable domain is GAGVSQSPSNKVTEKGKDVELRCDPISGHTALYWYRQSLGQGLEFLIYFQGNSAPDKSGLPSDRFSAERTGGSVSTLTIQRTQQEDSAVYLCASSMGQVNQPQHFGDGTRLSIL.

The rearrangement uses TRBV7-8 and TRBJ2-3, with 11 bases aligning to TRBD2. The CDR3 covers 17 residues. V trimming: 4 bases; J trimming: 2 bases; junction bases outside the gene matches: 8. CDR1 is SGHVS and CDR2 is FQNEAQ in the germline V gene. DNA of the CDR3: TGTGCCAGCAGCTCTTACCTACTAGCGGGGGACACAGATACGCAGTATTTT. The encoded protein is CASSSYLLAGDTDTQYF.

This chain links TRBV9 with TRBJ2-5, with 8 bases that match TRBD1. The CDR3 extends over 14 amino acids. Germline V CDR1 and CDR2: SGDLS, YYNGEE. V dropped 4 bases and J dropped 4; count of bases not matched to a gene: 6. CDR3 sequence: CASSTPGTGETQYF. In DNA, the CDR3 is TGTGCCAGCAGCACCCCCGGGACAGGAGAGACCCAGTACTTC.

The chain recombines TRBV9 with TRBJ2-2, with a tentative D call TRBD1 (5 bases). Trimming stripped 7 bases from V and 0 bases from J, with 7 bases between. Per germline, CDR1 SGDLS and CDR2 YYNGEE. The CDR3 totals 13 residues. The CDR3 DNA is TGTGCCAGCCGACAGTCGAACACCGGGGAGCTGTTTTTT. As protein: CASRQSNTGELFF.

The CDR3 protein is CASSLQETGTYEQYF. The CDR3 DNA is TGTGCCAGCAGCTTACAGGAGACAGGCACCTACGAGCAGTACTTC. The chain links TRBV7-8 to TRBJ2-7, with a weak D call TRBD1 (6 bases). Deletions cut 2 bases from V and 2 bases from J, with 13 bases between. This CDR3 contains 15 residues. Germline values: CDR1 SGHVS, CDR2 FQNEAQ.

This clone came up a few times. The chain employs TRBV9 and TRBJ2-3; D remains ambiguous. Trimming shortened V by 4 bases and J by 2 bases, and 5 bases separated the two germline ends. This CDR3 spans 12 amino acids. Germline values: CDR1 SGDLS, CDR2 YYNGEE. CDR3 coding DNA: TGTGCCAGCAGCCCTTTCACAGATACGCAGTATTTT. Translation: CASSPFTDTQYF. The complete variable domain, with remaining parts taken from reference TRBV9 and TRBJ2-3, reads DSGVTQTPKHLITATGQRVTLRCSPRSGDLSVYWYQQSLDQGLQFLIQYYNGEERAKGNILERFSAQQFPDLHSELNLSSLELGDSALYFCASSPFTDTQYFGPGTRLTVL.

This chain joins TRBV29-1 and TRBJ1-2; D is perhaps TRBD1 (6 bases). V gave up 5 bases and J gave up 6 bases, with 13 bases separating them. Germline assignment: CDR1 SQVTM and CDR2 ANQGSEA. The CDR3 is 12 amino acids. In nucleotides, the CDR3 is TGCAGCGTTTCCGGGACAACGGATGGCTACACCTTC. This sequence encodes CSVSGTTDGYTF. Filled out from reference TRBV29-1 and TRBJ1-2, the complete variable domain reads SAVISQKPSRDICQRGTSLTIQCQVDSQVTMMFWYRQQPGQSLTLIATANQGSEATYESGFVIDKFPISRPNLTFSTLTVSNMSPEDSSIYLCSVSGTTDGYTFGSGTRLTVV.

J is TRBJ1-2 and V is TRBV5-8; TRBD1 matches at 7 bases. Germline CDR1 and CDR2: SGHTS and YDEGEE. Trimming cost V 1 base and J 8 bases; bases outside gene matches: 5. The CDR3 is made up of 13 amino acids. For the CDR3, the DNA is TGTGCCAGCAGCTTGAGGGGGCCTGTCGGCTACACCTTC. Amino acid sequence: CASSLRGPVGYTF.

The gene calls are TRBV11-2 and TRBJ2-7; 7 bases match TRBD2. Looked up from germline, CDR1 is SGHAT and CDR2 is FQNNGV. V lost 5 bases to trimming and J lost 2 bases; unmatched junction nucleotides: 12. This CDR3 region has 16 residues. CDR3 protein: CASSPLGLAAAYEQYF. The DNA for the CDR3 is TGTGCCAGCAGCCCCCTGGGCCTAGCGGCCGCCTACGAGCAGTACTTC.

This clone was picked up a small number of times. The chain has TRBV7-9 and TRBJ1-5, with 10 bases identical to TRBD1. The V segment lost 5 bases and the J segment 5 bases; nucleotides outside the gene matches: 6. The CDR3 contains 15 residues. The V gene's germline CDR1 is SEHNR and CDR2 FQNEAQ (reference sequence). The CDR3 protein is CASSPGTGDHQPQHF. CDR3 bases: TGTGCCAGCAGCCCCGGGACAGGGGATCATCAGCCCCAGCATTTT.

The chain combines TRBV20-1 with TRBJ1-2; D unclear. CDR3 size: 11 residues. Germline lookup yields CDR1 DFQATT and CDR2 SNEGSKA (reference sequence). Trimming pared 5 bases from V and 2 bases from J, leaving 6 bases between. This CDR3 is CSAPRNYGYTF. The CDR3 nucleotides read TGCAGTGCTCCCAGGAACTATGGCTACACCTTC.